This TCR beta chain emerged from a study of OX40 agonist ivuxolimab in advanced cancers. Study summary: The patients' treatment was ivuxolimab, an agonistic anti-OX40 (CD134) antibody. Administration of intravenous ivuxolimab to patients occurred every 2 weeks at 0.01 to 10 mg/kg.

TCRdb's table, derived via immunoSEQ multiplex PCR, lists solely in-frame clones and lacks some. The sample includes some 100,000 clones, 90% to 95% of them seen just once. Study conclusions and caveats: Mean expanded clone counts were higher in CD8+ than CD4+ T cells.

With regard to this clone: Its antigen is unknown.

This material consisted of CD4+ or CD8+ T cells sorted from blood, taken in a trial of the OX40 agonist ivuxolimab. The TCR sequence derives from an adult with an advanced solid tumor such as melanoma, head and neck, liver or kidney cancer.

The DNA for the CDR3 is TGTGCCAGCAGCTTAGGGACGGTACTCTACGAGCAGTACTTC. This encodes CASSLGTVLYEQYF. The chain combines TRBV7-2 with TRBJ2-7; D is unclear. Germline CDR1 is SGHTA and CDR2 is FQGNSA. Trimming took 1 base from V and 3 from J, leaving 10 bases between them. The CDR3 consists of 14 residues.